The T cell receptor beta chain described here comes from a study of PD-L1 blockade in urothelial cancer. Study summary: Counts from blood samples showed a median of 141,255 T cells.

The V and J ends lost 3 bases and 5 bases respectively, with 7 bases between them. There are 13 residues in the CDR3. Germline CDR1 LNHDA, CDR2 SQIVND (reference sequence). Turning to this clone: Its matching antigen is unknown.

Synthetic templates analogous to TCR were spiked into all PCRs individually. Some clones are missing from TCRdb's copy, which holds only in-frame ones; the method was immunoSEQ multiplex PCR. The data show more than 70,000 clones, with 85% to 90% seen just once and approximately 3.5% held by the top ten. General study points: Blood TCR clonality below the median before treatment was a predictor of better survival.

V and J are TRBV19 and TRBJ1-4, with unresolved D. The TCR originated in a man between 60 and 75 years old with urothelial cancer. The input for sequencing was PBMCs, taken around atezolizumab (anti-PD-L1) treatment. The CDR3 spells CASSMSGNEKLFF. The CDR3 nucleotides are TGTGCCAGTAGTATGTCAGGAAATGAAAAACTGTTTTTT.